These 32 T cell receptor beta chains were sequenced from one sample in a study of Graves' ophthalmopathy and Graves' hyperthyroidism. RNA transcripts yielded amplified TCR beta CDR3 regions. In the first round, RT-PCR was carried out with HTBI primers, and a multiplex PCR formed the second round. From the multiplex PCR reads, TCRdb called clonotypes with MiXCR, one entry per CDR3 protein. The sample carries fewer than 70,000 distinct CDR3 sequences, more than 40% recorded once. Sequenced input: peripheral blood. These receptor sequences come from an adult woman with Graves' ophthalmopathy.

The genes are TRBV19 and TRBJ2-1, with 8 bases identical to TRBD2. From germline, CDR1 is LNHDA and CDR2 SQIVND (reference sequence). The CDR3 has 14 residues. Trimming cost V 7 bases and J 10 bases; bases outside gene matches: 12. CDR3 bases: TGTGCCAGTACCCCCGGACTAGCCCTTGGGGAGCAGTTCTTC. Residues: CASTPGLALGEQFF. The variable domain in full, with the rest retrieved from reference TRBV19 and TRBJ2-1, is DGGITQSPKYLFRKEGQNVTLSCEQNLNHDAMYWYRQDPGQGLRLIYYSQIVNDFQKGDIAEGYSVSREKKESFPLTVTSAQKNPTAFYLCASTPGLALGEQFFGPGTRLTVL.

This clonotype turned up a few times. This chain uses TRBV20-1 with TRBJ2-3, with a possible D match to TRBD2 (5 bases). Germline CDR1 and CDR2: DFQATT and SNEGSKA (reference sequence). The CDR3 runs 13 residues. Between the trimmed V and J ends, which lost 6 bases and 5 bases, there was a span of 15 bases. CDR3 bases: TGCAGTGCACAGAAGGGAGCGGAAGATACGCAGTATTTT. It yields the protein CSAQKGAEDTQYF.

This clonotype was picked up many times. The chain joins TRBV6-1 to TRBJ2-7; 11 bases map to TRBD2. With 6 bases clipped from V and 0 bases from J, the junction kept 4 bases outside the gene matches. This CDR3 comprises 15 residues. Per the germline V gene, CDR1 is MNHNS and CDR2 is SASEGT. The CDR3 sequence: CASSPGTSGSYEQYF. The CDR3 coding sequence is TGTGCCAGCAGCCCCGGGACTAGCGGCTCCTACGAGCAGTACTTC.

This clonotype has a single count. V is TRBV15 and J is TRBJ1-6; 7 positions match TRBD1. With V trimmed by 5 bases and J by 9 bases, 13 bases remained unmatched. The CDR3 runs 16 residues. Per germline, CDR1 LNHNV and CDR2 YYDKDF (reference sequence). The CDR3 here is CATSVATTGNGSPLHF. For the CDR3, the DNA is TGTGCCACCAGCGTCGCCACGACAGGGAACGGTTCACCCCTCCACTTT.

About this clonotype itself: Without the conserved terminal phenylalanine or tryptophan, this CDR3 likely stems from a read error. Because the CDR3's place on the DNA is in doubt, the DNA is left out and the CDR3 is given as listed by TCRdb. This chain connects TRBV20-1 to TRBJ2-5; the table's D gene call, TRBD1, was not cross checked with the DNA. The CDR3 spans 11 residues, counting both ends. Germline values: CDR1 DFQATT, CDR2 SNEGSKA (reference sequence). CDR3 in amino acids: CSAKDRGLIAG.

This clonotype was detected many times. In nucleotides, the CDR3 is TGTGCCAGCAGCGTAGACAGGGCCTATGGCTACACCTTC. Its translation: CASSVDRAYGYTF. This chain uses TRBV9 with TRBJ1-2, with a tentative D call TRBD1 (6 bases). Germline V gene lookup returns CDR1 SGDLS and CDR2 YYNGEE. The CDR3 runs to 13 residues. The V end lost 0 bases, the J end lost 4 bases, and 7 bases lay between the germline ends.

The CDR3 loop is CATRTVHYGYTF. CDR3 nucleotides: TGTGCCACGAGGACAGTCCACTATGGCTACACCTTC. The chain links TRBV6-1 to TRBJ1-2; D might be TRBD1 (6 bases). Germline V gives CDR1 MNHNS, CDR2 SASEGT. CDR3 length: 12 residues. V was clipped by 10 bases and J by 3 bases, with 12 bases between them.

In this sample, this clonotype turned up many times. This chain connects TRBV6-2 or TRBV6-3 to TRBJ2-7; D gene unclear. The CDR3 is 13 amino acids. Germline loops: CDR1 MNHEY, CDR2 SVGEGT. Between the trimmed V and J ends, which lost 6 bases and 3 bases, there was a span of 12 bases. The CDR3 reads CASRPDQLYEQYF. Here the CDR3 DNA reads TGTGCCAGCAGACCGGACCAACTCTACGAGCAGTACTTC.

This chain's CDR3 is CASSDQGVAGEQFF. In DNA form, the CDR3 reads TGTGCCAGCAGCGATCAGGGGGTTGCAGGTGAGCAGTTCTTC. The V gene is TRBV11-2, the J gene TRBJ2-1; 7 nucleotides match TRBD1. The CDR3 has 14 residues. J was trimmed by 9 bases and V by 5 bases; bases with no gene match: 10. CDR1 is SGHAT, CDR2 FQNNGV, per germline.

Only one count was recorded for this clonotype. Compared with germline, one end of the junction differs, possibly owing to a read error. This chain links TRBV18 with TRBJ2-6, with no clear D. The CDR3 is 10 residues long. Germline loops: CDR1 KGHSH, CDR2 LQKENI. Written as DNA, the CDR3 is TGTGCCAGCTTTCCCAAAGTCCTGACTTTC. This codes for CASFPKVLTF. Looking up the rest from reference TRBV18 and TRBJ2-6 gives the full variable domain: NAGVMQNPRHLVRRRGQEARLRCSPMKGHSHVYWYRQLPEEGLKFMVYLQKENIIDESGMPKERFSAEFPKEGPSILRIQQVVRGDSAAYFCASFPKVLTFGAGSRLTVL.

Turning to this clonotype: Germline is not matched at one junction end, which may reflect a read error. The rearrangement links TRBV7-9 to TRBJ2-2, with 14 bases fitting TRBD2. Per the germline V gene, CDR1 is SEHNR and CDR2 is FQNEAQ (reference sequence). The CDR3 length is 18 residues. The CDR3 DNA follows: TGTGCCGGCAGCCATTCAGGGACTAGCGGGAGATGGACCGGGGAGCTGTTTTTT. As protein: CAGSHSGTSGRWTGELFF.

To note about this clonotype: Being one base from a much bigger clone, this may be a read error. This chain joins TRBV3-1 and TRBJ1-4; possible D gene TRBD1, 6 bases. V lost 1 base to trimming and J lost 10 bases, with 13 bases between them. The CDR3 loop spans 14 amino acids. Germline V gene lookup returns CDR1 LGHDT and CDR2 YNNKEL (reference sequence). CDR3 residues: CASSQGQRGGKLFF. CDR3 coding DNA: TGTGCCAGCAGCCAAGGCCAGAGAGGGGGAAAACTGTTTTTT.

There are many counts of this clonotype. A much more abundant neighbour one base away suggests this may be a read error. This CDR3 reads CAGSYSSYEQYF. The CDR3 nucleotides are TGTGCCGGCAGCTACTCATCCTACGAGCAGTACTTC. This sequence joins TRBV5-5 and TRBJ2-7; no reliable D call. Germline values: CDR1 SGHKS, CDR2 YYEKEE (reference sequence). CDR3 length equals 12 residues.

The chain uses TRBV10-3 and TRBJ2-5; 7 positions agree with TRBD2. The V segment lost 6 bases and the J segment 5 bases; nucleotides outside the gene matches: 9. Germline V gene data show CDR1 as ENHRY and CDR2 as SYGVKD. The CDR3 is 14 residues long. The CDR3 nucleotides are TGTGCCATCAGCGGGGGGACGCCCGGGGAGACCCAGTACTTC. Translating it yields CAISGGTPGETQYF.

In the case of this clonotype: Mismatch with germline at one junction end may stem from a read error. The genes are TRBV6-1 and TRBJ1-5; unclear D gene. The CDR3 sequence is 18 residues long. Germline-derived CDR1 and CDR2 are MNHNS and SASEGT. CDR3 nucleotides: TGTGCCAGCAGTGAACCTACACCGCCGCACTCCTACAATGAGCCCCAGCATTTT. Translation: CASSEPTPPHSYNEPQHF.

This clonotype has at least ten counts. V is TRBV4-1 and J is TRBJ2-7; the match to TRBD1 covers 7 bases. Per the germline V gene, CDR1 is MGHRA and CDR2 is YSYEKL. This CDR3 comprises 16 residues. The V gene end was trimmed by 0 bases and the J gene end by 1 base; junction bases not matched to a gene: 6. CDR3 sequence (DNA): TGCGCCAGCAGCCAAGAACCAGGGGGAAAATCCTACGAGCAGTACTTC. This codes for CASSQEPGGKSYEQYF.

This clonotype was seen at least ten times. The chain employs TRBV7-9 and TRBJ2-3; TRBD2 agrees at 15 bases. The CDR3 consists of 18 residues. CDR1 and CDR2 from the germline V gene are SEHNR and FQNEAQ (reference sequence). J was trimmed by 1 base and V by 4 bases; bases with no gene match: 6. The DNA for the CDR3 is TGTGCCAGCAGCTGGACTAGCGGGAGGGCCATTCGCACAGATACGCAGTATTTT. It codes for CASSWTSGRAIRTDTQYF.

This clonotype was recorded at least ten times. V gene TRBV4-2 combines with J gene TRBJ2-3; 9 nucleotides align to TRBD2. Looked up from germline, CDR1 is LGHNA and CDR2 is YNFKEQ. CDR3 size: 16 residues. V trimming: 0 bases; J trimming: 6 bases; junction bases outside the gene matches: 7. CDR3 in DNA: TGTGCCAGCAGCCAAGATGGGGGACTAGCTTATGATACGCAGTATTTT. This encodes CASSQDGGLAYDTQYF.

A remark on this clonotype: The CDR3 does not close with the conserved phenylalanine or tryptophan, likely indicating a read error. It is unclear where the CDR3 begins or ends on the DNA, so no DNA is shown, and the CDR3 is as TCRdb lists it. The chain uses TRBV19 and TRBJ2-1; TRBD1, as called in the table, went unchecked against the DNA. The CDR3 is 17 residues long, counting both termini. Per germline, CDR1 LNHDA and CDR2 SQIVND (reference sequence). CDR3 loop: CASTVGQDYLGGYTFGS.

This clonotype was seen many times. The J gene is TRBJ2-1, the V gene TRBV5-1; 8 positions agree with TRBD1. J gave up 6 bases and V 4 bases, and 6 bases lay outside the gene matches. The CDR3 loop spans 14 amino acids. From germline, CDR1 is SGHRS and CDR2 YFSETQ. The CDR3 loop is CASSGQGLVNEQFF. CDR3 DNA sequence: TGCGCCAGCAGCGGACAGGGTTTGGTCAATGAGCAGTTCTTC.

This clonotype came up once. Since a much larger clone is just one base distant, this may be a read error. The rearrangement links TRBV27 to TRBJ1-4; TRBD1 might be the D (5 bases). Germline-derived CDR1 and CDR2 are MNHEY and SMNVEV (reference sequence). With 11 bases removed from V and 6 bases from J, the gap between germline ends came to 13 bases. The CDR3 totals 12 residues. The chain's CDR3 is CAGNRTDEKLFF. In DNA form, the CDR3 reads TGTGCCGGTAACAGGACGGATGAAAAACTGTTTTTT.

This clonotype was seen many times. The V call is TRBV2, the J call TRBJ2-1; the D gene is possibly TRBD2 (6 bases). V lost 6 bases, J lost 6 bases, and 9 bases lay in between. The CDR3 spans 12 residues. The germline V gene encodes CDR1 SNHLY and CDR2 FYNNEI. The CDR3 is CASSPTSNEQFF. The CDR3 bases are TGTGCCAGCAGCCCGACTAGCAATGAGCAGTTCTTC.

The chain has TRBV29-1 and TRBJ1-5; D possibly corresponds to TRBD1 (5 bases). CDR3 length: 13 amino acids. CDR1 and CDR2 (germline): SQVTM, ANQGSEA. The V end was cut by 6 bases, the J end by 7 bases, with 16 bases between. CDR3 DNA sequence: TGCAGCGTAGACGACGGCGGGGGGCAGCCCCAGCATTTT. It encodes CSVDDGGGQPQHF.

CDR3 bases: TGTGCCAGCAGCTCAGGACTAGCGGGAGGTACCACCAATGAGCAGTTCTTC. Protein sequence: CASSSGLAGGTTNEQFF. The gene calls are TRBV7-2 and TRBJ2-1; 14 bases agree with TRBD2. V was pared by 4 bases and J by 6 bases, with 8 bases of the junction left unmatched. The germline gives CDR1 SGHTA, CDR2 FQGNSA. The CDR3 spans 17 residues.

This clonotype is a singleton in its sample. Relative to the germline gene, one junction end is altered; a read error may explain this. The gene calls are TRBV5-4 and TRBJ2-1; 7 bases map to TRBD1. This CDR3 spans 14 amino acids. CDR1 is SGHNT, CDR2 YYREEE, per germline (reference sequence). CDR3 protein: CASRTGTANNEQLF. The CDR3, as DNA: TGTGCCAGTAGGACCGGGACAGCAAACAATGAGCAGCTCTTC.

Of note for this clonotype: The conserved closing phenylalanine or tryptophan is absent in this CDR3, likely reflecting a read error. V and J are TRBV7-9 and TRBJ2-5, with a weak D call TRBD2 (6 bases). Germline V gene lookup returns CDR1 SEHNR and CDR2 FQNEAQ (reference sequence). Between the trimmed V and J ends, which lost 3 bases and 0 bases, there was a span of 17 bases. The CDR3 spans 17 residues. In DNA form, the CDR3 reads TGTGCCAGCAGCTTCCCCGTGGGAGGCAGGTACCAAGAGACCCAGTACCTC. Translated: CASSFPVGGRYQETQYL.

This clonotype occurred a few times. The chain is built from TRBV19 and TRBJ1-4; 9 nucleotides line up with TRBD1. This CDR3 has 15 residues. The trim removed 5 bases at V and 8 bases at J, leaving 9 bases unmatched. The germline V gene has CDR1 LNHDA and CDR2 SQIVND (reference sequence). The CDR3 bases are TGTGCCAGTAGTCGATGGACAGGGGATCGGGAAAAACTGTTTTTT. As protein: CASSRWTGDREKLFF.

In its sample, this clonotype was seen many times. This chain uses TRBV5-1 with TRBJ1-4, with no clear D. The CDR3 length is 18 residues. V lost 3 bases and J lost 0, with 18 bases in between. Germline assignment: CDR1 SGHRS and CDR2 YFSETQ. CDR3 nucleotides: TGCGCCAGCAGCTCCCACGCCCGTACAGCTGCAACTAATGAAAAACTGTTTTTT. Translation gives CASSSHARTAATNEKLFF. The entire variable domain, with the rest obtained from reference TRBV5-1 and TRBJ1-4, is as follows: KAGVTQTPRYLIKTRGQQVTLSCSPISGHRSVSWYQQTPGQGLQFLFEYFSETQRNKGNFPGRFSGRQFSNSRSEMNVSTLELGDSALYLCASSSHARTAATNEKLFFGSGTQLSVL.

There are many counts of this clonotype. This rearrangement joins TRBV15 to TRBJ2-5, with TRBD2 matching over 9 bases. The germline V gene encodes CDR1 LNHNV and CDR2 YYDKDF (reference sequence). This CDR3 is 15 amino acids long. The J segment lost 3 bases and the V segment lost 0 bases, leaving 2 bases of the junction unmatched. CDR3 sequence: CATSRDPSGKETQYF. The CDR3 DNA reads TGTGCCACCAGCAGAGACCCTAGCGGGAAAGAGACCCAGTACTTC.

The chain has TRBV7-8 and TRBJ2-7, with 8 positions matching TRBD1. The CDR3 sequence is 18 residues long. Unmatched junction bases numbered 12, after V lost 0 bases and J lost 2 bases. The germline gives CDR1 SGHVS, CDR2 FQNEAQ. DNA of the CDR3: TGTGCCAGCAGCTTAGCTCTTACAGTGGGACAGGTTACCTACGAGCAGTACTTC. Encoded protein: CASSLALTVGQVTYEQYF.

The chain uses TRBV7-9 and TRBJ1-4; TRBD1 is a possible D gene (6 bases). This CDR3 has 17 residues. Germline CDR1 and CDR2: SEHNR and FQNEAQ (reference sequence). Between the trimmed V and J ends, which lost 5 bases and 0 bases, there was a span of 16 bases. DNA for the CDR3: TGTGCCAGCAGCCTCCTGGTGGGGGCGTCAACTAATGAAAAACTGTTTTTT. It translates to CASSLLVGASTNEKLFF.

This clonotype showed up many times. The CDR3 is CSAGRRTDTQYF. In DNA, the CDR3 is TGCAGTGCGGGACGACGGACAGATACGCAGTATTTT. The chain carries TRBV20-1 and TRBJ2-3; D is tentatively TRBD1 or TRBD2 (5 bases each). The CDR3 has 12 residues. V was clipped by 6 bases and J by 3 bases, with 10 bases between them. The germline gives CDR1 DFQATT, CDR2 SNEGSKA (reference sequence).